Below, 15 T cell receptor beta chains from the same sample are listed, as sequenced in a study of cytomegalovirus exposure and HLA in healthy donors. Amplification used 60 Vbeta primers and 13 Jbeta primers. Sequencing was performed with immunoSEQ multiplex PCR; in TCRdb, only in-frame clones are kept and a portion is missing. The repertoire holds about 190,000 clones, with about 76% as singletons. Material for sequencing was PBMCs. The receptors originated from a woman in her forties or fifties in good health and CMV-seronegative.

The chain joins TRBV11-3 to TRBJ1-3, with 8 positions matching TRBD1. The germline CDR1 and CDR2 sequences are SGHNT and YENEEA. The V segment lost 5 bases and the J segment 2 bases; nucleotides outside the gene matches: 5. This CDR3 region has 15 residues. CDR3 in amino acids: CASSPGQGPGNTIYF. In DNA, the CDR3 is TGTGCCAGCAGCCCCGGACAGGGACCTGGAAACACCATATATTTT.

Concerning this clone: The same CDR3 can be traced to other DNA sequences in this sample. The V call is TRBV30, the J call TRBJ2-1; D unclear. Germline CDR1 is GTSNPN and CDR2 is SVGIG (reference sequence). Trimming removed 0 bases at V and 5 bases at J, with 8 bases between. The CDR3 runs 13 residues. CDR3 in DNA: TGTGCCTGGAGTGTTGGGCCCAACAATGAGCAGTTCTTC. Translating it yields CAWSVGPNNEQFF.

The rearrangement uses TRBV19 and TRBJ1-1; 8 bases agree with TRBD1. The CDR3 length is 16 residues. The germline V gene has CDR1 LNHDA and CDR2 SQIVND (reference sequence). The ends lost 4 bases at V and 0 bases at J; junction bases unmatched: 7. CDR3 loop: CASSNLRTGMNTEAFF. CDR3 nucleotides: TGTGCCAGTAGTAACCTCCGGACAGGGATGAACACTGAAGCTTTCTTT.

The J gene is TRBJ2-1, the V gene TRBV7-2, with 9 nucleotides matching TRBD2. With V trimmed by 2 bases and J by 4 bases, 3 bases remained unmatched. The germline V gene has CDR1 SGHTA and CDR2 FQGNSA. CDR3 length equals 15 residues. The DNA of the CDR3 is TGTGCCAGCAGCTTACTAGCGGGGCAGTACAATGAGCAGTTCTTC. Translated, it gives CASSLLAGQYNEQFF.

V usage is TRBV28 and J usage is TRBJ1-5, with 8 bases that match TRBD1. Germline CDR1 MDHEN, CDR2 SYDVKM. This CDR3 spans 16 amino acids. The trim removed 3 bases at V and 2 bases at J, leaving 6 bases unmatched. The CDR3 coding sequence is TGTGCCAGCAGTTTGTATCCGGGACAGGGCAATCAGCCCCAGCATTTT. Residues: CASSLYPGQGNQPQHF.

The chain couples TRBV19 to TRBJ2-7; weak D call: TRBD1 (7 bases). The length of the CDR3 is 15 residues. Germline values: CDR1 LNHDA, CDR2 SQIVND (reference sequence). Trimming took off 3 bases at V and 9 bases at J, with 21 bases between the two ends. The CDR3 sequence is CASSIRQGGFEGQYF. CDR3 in DNA: TGTGCCAGTAGTATTCGACAGGGAGGTTTTGAGGGGCAGTACTTC.

The chain combines TRBV5-4 with TRBJ2-7, with 7 nucleotides matching TRBD2. The CDR3 sequence is 15 residues long. Germline V gives CDR1 SGHNT, CDR2 YYREEE (reference sequence). The CDR3 DNA is TGTGCAACGCTCAGAGGCGGGGGTAACCCCTACGAGCAGTACTTC. This sequence encodes CATLRGGGNPYEQYF.

A few counts support this clone. This chain connects TRBV6-6 to TRBJ1-5; 7 nucleotides match TRBD1. CDR3 length: 15 residues. Germline V gene data show CDR1 as MNHNY and CDR2 as SVGAGI (reference sequence). Trimming at V came to 5 bases and at J to 2 bases, leaving 6 bases not matched to a gene. CDR3 amino acids: CASSAQGMGNQPQHF. The CDR3 coding sequence is TGTGCCAGCAGTGCACAGGGGATGGGCAATCAGCCCCAGCATTTT.

The V and J genes are TRBV4-3 and TRBJ1-2; D gene uncertain. Germline CDR1 is LGHNA and CDR2 is YSLEER. Between the trimmed V and J ends, which lost 0 bases and 8 bases, there was a span of 16 bases. The CDR3 covers 15 residues. CDR3 sequence: CASSQDTPGVVGYTF. Here the CDR3 DNA reads TGCGCCAGCAGCCAAGATACCCCCGGGGTGGTGGGCTACACCTTC.

The J gene is TRBJ1-1, the V gene TRBV2, with D perhaps matching TRBD1 (5 bases). Trimming stripped 5 bases from V and 7 bases from J, with 11 bases between. There are 12 residues in the CDR3. The germline V gene has CDR1 SNHLY and CDR2 FYNNEI. The CDR3 DNA reads as TGTGCCAGCAGTCCATCGGGGGTTGAAGCTTTCTTT. Encoded protein: CASSPSGVEAFF.

This clone was detected once. V and J are TRBV5-6 and TRBJ2-1; 8 bases are shared with TRBD1. CDR1 is SGHDT, CDR2 YYEEEE, per germline. Germline trimming cut 4 bases from V and 3 bases from J; bases unmatched to any gene: 6. This CDR3 spans 15 amino acids. CDR3 nucleotides: TGTGCCAGCAGCCTCCGGACAGGGAGCTACAATGAGCAGTTCTTC. It is translated as CASSLRTGSYNEQFF. Together with reference TRBV5-6 and TRBJ2-1, the CDR3 gives the full variable domain: DAGVTQSPTHLIKTRGQQVTLRCSPKSGHDTVSWYQQALGQGPQFIFQYYEEEERQRGNFPDRFSGHQFPNYSSELNVNALLLGDSALYLCASSLRTGSYNEQFFGPGTRLTVL.

V usage is TRBV18 and J usage is TRBJ2-5, with 7 positions matching TRBD1. Germline V gene data show CDR1 as KGHSH and CDR2 as LQKENI. Losses at the gene ends were 6 bases for V and 2 bases for J; bases not matched to a gene: 3. The CDR3 runs 13 residues. This chain's CDR3 is CASSRTGQETQYF. The CDR3 DNA reads as TGTGCCAGCTCGCGGACAGGTCAAGAGACCCAGTACTTC.

This chain uses TRBV9 with TRBJ1-1; possibly TRBD1 for D (5 bases). Germline V CDR1 and CDR2: SGDLS, YYNGEE. The CDR3 extends over 14 amino acids. Trimming took off 1 base at V and 3 bases at J, with 10 bases between the two ends. CDR3 sequence (DNA): TGTGCCAGCAGCGTACGGGGAGGGGACACTGAAGCTTTCTTT. It encodes CASSVRGGDTEAFF.

V and J are TRBV30 and TRBJ1-2; D unresolved. This CDR3 is 14 amino acids long. Looked up from germline, CDR1 is GTSNPN and CDR2 is SVGIG (reference sequence). V shed 2 bases and J shed 4 bases, with 14 bases lying between them. CDR3 coding DNA: TGTGCCTGGAGTCTCGCGGGCCAAATCTATGGCTACACCTTC. It is translated as CAWSLAGQIYGYTF.

The rearrangement uses TRBV21-1 and TRBJ2-7; the table's TRBD2 call for D was not verified on the DNA. TRBV21-1 is deemed a pseudogene. The CDR3 has 16 residues. CDR3 residues: CASSKVLAGLAYEQYF. The CDR3 nucleotides read TGTGCCAGCAGCAAAGTACTAGCGGGTCTTGCCTACGAGCAGTACTTC.